This T cell receptor beta chain is drawn from a study of regulatory T cells in long-lasting Graves disease. The CDR3 is 13 amino acids. The germline V and J ends were trimmed by 8 bases and 5 bases, with 15 bases remaining between them. As to time point: newly diagnosed GD, antithyroid drugs for less than 3 months. Preparation of the TCR library used RNA extracted from PBMCs. Assembly of TCR beta libraries relied on iRepertoire HTBI primers together with Arm-PCR of CDR3 regions. Via MiXCR, TCRdb re-called the multiplex PCR reads, giving one row per CDR3 protein. This table holds 350,000 to 450,000 distinct CDR3 sequences, over 14% found once. These data were also filed under a second study, of T cells in Graves' hyperthyroidism and ophthalmopathy.

This clonotype originated in a woman aged 35 to 49 with Graves disease. This specimen consisted of peripheral blood mononuclear cells (PBMCs), obtained at new diagnosis, from a patient treated with antithyroid drugs. This rearrangement joins TRBV12-3 or TRBV12-4 to TRBJ1-1; D remains ambiguous. The DNA of the CDR3 is TGTGCCAGCCTGGTCTCCAGACGAACTGAAGCTTTCTTT. This gives the protein CASLVSRRTEAFF.